What follows are 2 T cell receptor beta chains derived from one specimen sequenced in a study of control samples from healthy donors and cancer patients. Assay used: immunoSEQ multiplex PCR; TCRdb lists only in-frame clones, some missing. The repertoire consists of roughly 18,000 clones, with approximately 80% occurring once and the leading ten covering approximately 30%. The specimen was PBMCs. Receptors originate from a woman aged 70-85 years with lung cancer.

The V and J genes are TRBV7-6 and TRBJ2-1, with TRBD2 matching 11 bases. The CDR3 extends over 14 amino acids. V dropped 5 bases and J dropped 7; count of bases not matched to a gene: 4. Germline-derived CDR1 and CDR2 are SGHVS and FNYEAQ. CDR3 coding DNA: TGTGCCAGCAGCGACTGGACTAGCGGGAATGAGCAGTTCTTC. Translating gives CASSDWTSGNEQFF.

J is TRBJ1-5 and V is TRBV12-5, with a possible D match to TRBD1 (6 bases). Between the trimmed V and J ends, which lost 9 bases and 9 bases, there was a span of 15 bases. The CDR3 is made up of 12 amino acids. The germline CDR1 and CDR2 sequences are LGHNT and FRNRAP. CDR3: CASSLGHRPQHF. The CDR3 region has the DNA TGTGCTAGCTCCTTGGGACATAGGCCCCAGCATTTT.